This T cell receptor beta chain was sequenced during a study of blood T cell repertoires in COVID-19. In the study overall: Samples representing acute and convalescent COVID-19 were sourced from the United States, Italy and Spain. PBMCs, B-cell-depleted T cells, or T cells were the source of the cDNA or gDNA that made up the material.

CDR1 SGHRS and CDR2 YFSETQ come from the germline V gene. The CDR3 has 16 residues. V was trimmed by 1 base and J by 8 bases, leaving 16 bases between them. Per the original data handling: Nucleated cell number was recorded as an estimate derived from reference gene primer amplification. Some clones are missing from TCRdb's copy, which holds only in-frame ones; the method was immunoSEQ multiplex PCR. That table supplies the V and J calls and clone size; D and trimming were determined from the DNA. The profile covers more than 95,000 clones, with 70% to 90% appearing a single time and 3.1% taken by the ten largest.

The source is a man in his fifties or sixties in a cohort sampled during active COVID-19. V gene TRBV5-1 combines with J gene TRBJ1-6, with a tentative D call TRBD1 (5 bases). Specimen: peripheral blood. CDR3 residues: CASSLTVAGNYSPLHF. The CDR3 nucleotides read TGCGCCAGCAGCTTGACGGTCGCAGGGAATTATTCACCCCTCCACTTT.